The present T cell receptor beta chain was sequenced within a study of early T cells in non-severe SARS-CoV-2 infection. Researchers attached unique molecular identifiers to individual cDNA molecules. TCRdb passed the 5' RACE reads through MiXCR, listing each CDR3 protein once. The data show about 42,000 distinct CDR3 sequences, 7% to 7.5% seen once. Germline loops: CDR1 SGHKS, CDR2 YYEKEE (reference sequence). This CDR3 spans 14 amino acids. The germline V and J ends were trimmed by 4 bases and 4 bases, with 14 bases remaining between them. This receptor was taken from an adult who was a healthcare worker with PCR-confirmed SARS-CoV-2 infection or an uninfected control (not recorded which). Sequences were obtained from whole blood. The V and J genes are TRBV5-5 and TRBJ1-2; the D gene is possibly TRBD1 (6 bases). The CDR3: CASSLQGSGYGYTF. CDR3 nucleotide sequence: TGTGCCAGCAGCCTACAGGGAAGTGGCTATGGCTACACCTTC.